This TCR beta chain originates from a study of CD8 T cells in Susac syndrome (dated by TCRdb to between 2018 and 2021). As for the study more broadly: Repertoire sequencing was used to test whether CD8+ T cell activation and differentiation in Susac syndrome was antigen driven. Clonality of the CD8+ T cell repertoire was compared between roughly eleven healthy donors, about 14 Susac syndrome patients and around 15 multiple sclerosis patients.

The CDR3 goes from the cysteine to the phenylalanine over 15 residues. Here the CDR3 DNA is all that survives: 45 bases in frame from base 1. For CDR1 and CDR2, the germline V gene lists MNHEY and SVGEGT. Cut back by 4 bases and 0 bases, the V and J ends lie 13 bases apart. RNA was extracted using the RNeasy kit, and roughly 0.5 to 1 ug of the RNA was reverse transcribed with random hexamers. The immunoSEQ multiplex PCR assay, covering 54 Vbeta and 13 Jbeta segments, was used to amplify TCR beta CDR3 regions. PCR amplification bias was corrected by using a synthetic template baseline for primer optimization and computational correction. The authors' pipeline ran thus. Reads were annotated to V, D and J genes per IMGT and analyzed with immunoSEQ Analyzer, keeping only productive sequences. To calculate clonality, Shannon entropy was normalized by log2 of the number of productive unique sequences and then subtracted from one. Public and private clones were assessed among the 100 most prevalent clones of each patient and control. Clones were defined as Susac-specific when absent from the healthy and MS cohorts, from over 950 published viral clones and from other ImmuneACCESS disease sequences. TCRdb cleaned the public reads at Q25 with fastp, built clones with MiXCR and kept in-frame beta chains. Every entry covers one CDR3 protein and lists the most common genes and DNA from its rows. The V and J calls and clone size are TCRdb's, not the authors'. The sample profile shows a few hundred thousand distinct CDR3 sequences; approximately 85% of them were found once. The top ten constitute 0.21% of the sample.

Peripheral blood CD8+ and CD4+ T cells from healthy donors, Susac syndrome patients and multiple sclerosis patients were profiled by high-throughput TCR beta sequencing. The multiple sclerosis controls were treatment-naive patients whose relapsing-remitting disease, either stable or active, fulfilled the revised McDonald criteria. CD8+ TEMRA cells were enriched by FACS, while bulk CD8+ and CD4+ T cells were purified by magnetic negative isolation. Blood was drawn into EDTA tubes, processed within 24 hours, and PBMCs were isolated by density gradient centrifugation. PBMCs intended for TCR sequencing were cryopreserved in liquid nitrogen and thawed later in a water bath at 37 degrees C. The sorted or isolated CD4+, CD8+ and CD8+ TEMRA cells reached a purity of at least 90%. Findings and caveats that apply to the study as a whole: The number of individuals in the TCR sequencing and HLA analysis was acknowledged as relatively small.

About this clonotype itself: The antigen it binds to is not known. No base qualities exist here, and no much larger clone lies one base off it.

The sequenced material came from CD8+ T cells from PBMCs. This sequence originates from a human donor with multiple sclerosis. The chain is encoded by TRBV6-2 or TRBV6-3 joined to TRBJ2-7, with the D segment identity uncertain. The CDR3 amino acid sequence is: CASSSPGFSSYEQYF. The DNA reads TGTGCCAGCAGTTCCCCTGGCTTCAGCTCCTACGAGCAGTACTTC.